Reported below is one T cell receptor beta chain. The CDR3 has 17 amino acids. The germline gives CDR1 MNHEY, CDR2 SVGEGT. J was trimmed by 7 bases and V by 7 bases; bases with no gene match: 10. The sample is drawn from a study of blood T cell repertoires in COVID-19. About the research overall: PBMCs, B-cell-depleted T cells, or T cells were the source of the cDNA or gDNA that made up the material.

Using immunoSEQ multiplex PCR, the repertoire was profiled, and TCRdb retains in-frame clones only, with some absent. The data show 300,000 to 350,000 clones, around 90% seen once. This sequence originates from a woman in her thirties or forties with COVID-19, enrolled during active disease. The sample was peripheral blood. The chain employs TRBV6-2 or TRBV6-3 and TRBJ2-1; 16 nucleotides align to TRBD2. In DNA form, the CDR3 reads TGTGCCAGCATCCCCCAGCGGGGACTAGCGGGGGGGAATGAGCAGTTCTTC. Protein product: CASIPQRGLAGGNEQFF.